The rows below give T cell receptor beta chains drawn from one sample of a study of blood T cell repertoires in COVID-19. Clones were read by immunoSEQ multiplex PCR, and TCRdb kept only the in-frame ones, dropping some. This sample yields 250,000 or so clones, of which 80% to 90% are seen a single time; less than 3% belongs to the top ten. Sequencing was carried out using peripheral blood. These receptor sequences come from a woman younger than 45 with active or convalescent COVID-19. CDR3s include the opening cysteine and the closing phenylalanine or tryptophan. Each record gives: clone size, V gene, D gene, J gene, CDR3 protein, CDR3 DNA. The D gene is left open where the match is weak. Only some rows state a clone size, as once, few, many or a class for expanded clones.

clone size: NA
V gene: TRBV12-3/TRBV12-4
D gene: TRBD2
J gene: TRBJ2-1
CDR3 protein: CASSFGGNEQFF
CDR3 DNA: TGTGCCAGCAGTTTCGGGGGGAATGAGCAGTTCTTC

clone size: NA
V gene: TRBV30
D gene: NA
J gene: TRBJ2-7
CDR3 protein: CAWSTLTSEQYF
CDR3 DNA: TGTGCCTGGAGTACCCTGACATCCGAGCAGTACTTC

clone size: NA
V gene: TRBV6-5
D gene: NA
J gene: TRBJ2-7
CDR3 protein: CASRLLGSNEQYF
CDR3 DNA: TGTGCCAGCAGGCTGTTGGGGAGCAACGAGCAGTACTTC

clone size: once
V gene: TRBV19
D gene: TRBD2
J gene: TRBJ2-3
CDR3 protein: CASSIGRLAWTDTQYF
CDR3 DNA: TGTGCCAGTAGTATCGGAAGACTAGCGTGGACAGATACGCAGTATTTT

clone size: NA
V gene: TRBV18
D gene: NA
J gene: TRBJ1-5
CDR3 protein: CASSPYQENSNQPQHF
CDR3 DNA: TGTGCCAGCTCACCATACCAGGAAAATAGCAATCAGCCCCAGCATTTT

clone size: NA
V gene: TRBV10-3
D gene: NA
J gene: TRBJ1-1
CDR3 protein: CAIKGLWTEAFF
CDR3 DNA: TGTGCCATCAAGGGGCTATGGACTGAAGCTTTCTTT

clone size: NA
V gene: TRBV10-3
D gene: NA
J gene: TRBJ1-6
CDR3 protein: CAIRPDSSYNSPLHF
CDR3 DNA: TGTGCCATCAGGCCCGACAGCTCCTATAATTCACCCCTCCACTTT

clone size: NA
V gene: TRBV27
D gene: TRBD2
J gene: TRBJ2-1
CDR3 protein: CASSRGLEKFF
CDR3 DNA: TGTGCCAGCAGTCGGGGACTAGAGAAGTTCTTC

clone size: NA
V gene: TRBV28
D gene: TRBD1
J gene: TRBJ1-5
CDR3 protein: CASSLPPGQGIQPQHF
CDR3 DNA: TGTGCCAGCAGTTTACCCCCGGGACAGGGTATACAGCCCCAGCATTTT

clone size: once
V gene: TRBV5-1
D gene: TRBD1
J gene: TRBJ1-1
CDR3 protein: CASSDDRGVDTEAFF
CDR3 DNA: TGCGCCAGCAGCGACGACAGGGGGGTAGACACTGAAGCTTTCTTT

clone size: few
V gene: TRBV5-8
D gene: NA
J gene: TRBJ2-1
CDR3 protein: CASARLVVYNEQFF
CDR3 DNA: TGTGCCAGCGCACGACTAGTTGTATACAATGAGCAGTTCTTC

clone size: NA
V gene: TRBV15
D gene: NA
J gene: TRBJ1-3
CDR3 protein: CATSRESDTIYF
CDR3 DNA: TGTGCCACCAGCAGAGAGAGTGACACCATATATTTT

clone size: NA
V gene: TRBV6-2/TRBV6-3
D gene: NA
J gene: TRBJ1-4
CDR3 protein: CASSPPEEVEKLFF
CDR3 DNA: TGTGCCAGCAGTCCCCCGGAGGAGGTTGAAAAACTGTTTTTT

clone size: NA
V gene: TRBV3-1/TRBV3-2
D gene: NA
J gene: TRBJ1-3
CDR3 protein: CASSPSSGNTIYF
CDR3 DNA: TGTGCCAGCAGCCCCAGCTCTGGAAACACCATATATTTT

clone size: few
V gene: TRBV29-1
D gene: NA
J gene: TRBJ1-1
CDR3 protein: CSVGGRENTEAFF
CDR3 DNA: TGCAGCGTCGGGGGACGGGAGAACACTGAAGCTTTCTTT

clone size: once
V gene: TRBV15
D gene: TRBD1
J gene: TRBJ1-5
CDR3 protein: CATSNRGSNQPQHF
CDR3 DNA: TGTGCCACCAGCAACAGGGGTAGCAATCAGCCCCAGCATTTT

clone size: NA
V gene: TRBV15
D gene: NA
J gene: TRBJ2-7
CDR3 protein: CATSRDVGGGSYEQYF
CDR3 DNA: TGTGCCACCAGCAGAGATGTAGGGGGGGGATCCTACGAGCAGTACTTC

clone size: NA
V gene: TRBV9
D gene: NA
J gene: TRBJ1-1
CDR3 protein: CASSVAGGGSVVKNTEAFF
CDR3 DNA: TGTGCCAGCAGCGTAGCCGGCGGGGGCTCCGTCGTGAAGAACACTGAAGCTTTCTTT

clone size: NA
V gene: TRBV28
D gene: TRBD1
J gene: TRBJ1-1
CDR3 protein: CASRGQGAGEAFF
CDR3 DNA: TGTGCCAGCAGGGGACAGGGAGCGGGTGAAGCTTTCTTT

clone size: NA
V gene: TRBV9
D gene: TRBD2
J gene: TRBJ2-5
CDR3 protein: CASSVGGSGVETQYF
CDR3 DNA: TGTGCCAGCAGCGTAGGCGGTAGCGGGGTTGAGACCCAGTACTTC

clone size: NA
V gene: TRBV5-4
D gene: TRBD2
J gene: TRBJ2-5
CDR3 protein: CASSSSGGATKTQYF
CDR3 DNA: TGTGCCAGCAGCTCTAGCGGGGGGGCTACGAAGACCCAGTACTTC

clone size: NA
V gene: TRBV18
D gene: NA
J gene: TRBJ1-1
CDR3 protein: CASSPRTVFSTEAFF
CDR3 DNA: TGTGCCAGCTCACCACGGACAGTATTCTCCACTGAAGCTTTCTTT

clone size: NA
V gene: TRBV6-5
D gene: NA
J gene: TRBJ1-2
CDR3 protein: CASNNHRVGSGYTF
CDR3 DNA: TGTGCCAGCAACAACCACCGGGTTGGGAGTGGCTACACCTTC

clone size: NA
V gene: TRBV24-1
D gene: NA
J gene: TRBJ1-5
CDR3 protein: CATSVSPNQPQHF
CDR3 DNA: TGTGCCACCAGTGTGAGCCCCAATCAGCCCCAGCATTTT

clone size: NA
V gene: TRBV10-1
D gene: TRBD2
J gene: TRBJ2-5
CDR3 protein: CASSESTSVETQYF
CDR3 DNA: TGCGCCAGCAGTGAGTCTACTAGCGTTGAGACCCAGTACTTC

clone size: NA
V gene: TRBV29-1
D gene: TRBD1
J gene: TRBJ1-1
CDR3 protein: CSAGQGGNTEAFF
CDR3 DNA: TGCAGCGCCGGACAGGGGGGGAACACTGAAGCTTTCTTT

clone size: NA
V gene: TRBV2
D gene: NA
J gene: TRBJ1-1
CDR3 protein: CATGGRGVEAFF
CDR3 DNA: TGTGCCACCGGGGGGAGGGGCGTTGAAGCTTTCTTT

clone size: NA
V gene: TRBV19
D gene: TRBD1
J gene: TRBJ1-1
CDR3 protein: CASSMVGTGSNMNTEAFF
CDR3 DNA: TGTGCCAGTAGTATGGTCGGGACAGGGAGCAACATGAACACTGAAGCTTTCTTT

clone size: once
V gene: TRBV7-9
D gene: NA
J gene: TRBJ1-1
CDR3 protein: CASSFDKGAEAFF
CDR3 DNA: TGTGCCAGCAGCTTCGACAAGGGAGCTGAAGCTTTCTTT

clone size: NA
V gene: TRBV19
D gene: NA
J gene: TRBJ1-2
CDR3 protein: CASSRSNYGYTF
CDR3 DNA: TGTGCCAGTAGTCGTAGTAACTATGGCTACACCTTC

clone size: NA
V gene: TRBV6-5
D gene: TRBD1
J gene: TRBJ1-5
CDR3 protein: CASSRTGSNQPQHF
CDR3 DNA: TGTGCCAGCAGTAGGACAGGTAGCAATCAGCCCCAGCATTTT

clone size: NA
V gene: TRBV6-5
D gene: NA
J gene: TRBJ1-6
CDR3 protein: CASQGTYNSPLHF
CDR3 DNA: TGTGCCAGCCAGGGGACCTATAATTCACCCCTCCACTTT

clone size: NA
V gene: TRBV5-3
D gene: NA
J gene: TRBJ1-6
CDR3 protein: CARSLRGGTYNSPLHF
CDR3 DNA: TGTGCCAGAAGCTTGCGGGGGGGCACCTATAATTCACCCCTCCACTTT

clone size: NA
V gene: TRBV11-2
D gene: NA
J gene: TRBJ2-7
CDR3 protein: CASSLVASSYEQYF
CDR3 DNA: TGTGCCAGCAGCTTAGTTGCCAGTTCCTACGAGCAGTACTTC

clone size: few
V gene: TRBV5-1
D gene: TRBD2
J gene: TRBJ2-3
CDR3 protein: CASSSGLGGSADTQYF
CDR3 DNA: TGCGCCAGCAGCTCGGGACTAGGAGGAAGCGCCGATACGCAGTATTTT

clone size: few
V gene: TRBV10-3
D gene: NA
J gene: TRBJ1-2
CDR3 protein: CAISEPPGRGTRGDYGYTF
CDR3 DNA: TGTGCCATCAGTGAGCCGCCCGGCCGAGGGACTCGTGGGGACTATGGCTACACCTTC

clone size: NA
V gene: TRBV5-1
D gene: TRBD2
J gene: TRBJ2-1
CDR3 protein: CASSLVASGGGVNEQFF
CDR3 DNA: TGCGCCAGCAGCTTGGTGGCTAGCGGGGGTGGGGTGAATGAGCAGTTCTTC

clone size: NA
V gene: TRBV29-1
D gene: NA
J gene: TRBJ1-1
CDR3 protein: CSVVRAGGTEAFF
CDR3 DNA: TGCAGCGTTGTGAGGGCGGGGGGCACTGAAGCTTTCTTT

clone size: NA
V gene: TRBV19
D gene: NA
J gene: TRBJ2-2
CDR3 protein: CASLDRRNTGELFF
CDR3 DNA: TGTGCCAGTCTTGACAGAAGAAACACCGGGGAGCTGTTTTTT

clone size: NA
V gene: TRBV25-1
D gene: NA
J gene: TRBJ1-2
CDR3 protein: CASSRGGTLNYGYTF
CDR3 DNA: TGTGCCAGCAGTCGGGGGGGCACCCTTAACTATGGCTACACCTTC

clone size: NA
V gene: TRBV7-2
D gene: TRBD1
J gene: TRBJ1-2
CDR3 protein: CATKGAQPYGYTF
CDR3 DNA: TGTGCCACTAAGGGGGCGCAGCCATATGGCTACACCTTC

clone size: NA
V gene: TRBV7-9
D gene: TRBD2
J gene: TRBJ2-5
CDR3 protein: CASSLAAGGWETQYF
CDR3 DNA: TGTGCCAGCAGCTTAGCTGCGGGGGGTTGGGAGACCCAGTACTTC

clone size: NA
V gene: TRBV28
D gene: NA
J gene: TRBJ1-1
CDR3 protein: CASSLSQGPSWEAFF
CDR3 DNA: TGTGCCAGCAGTTTATCGCAGGGCCCCTCCTGGGAAGCTTTCTTT

clone size: NA
V gene: TRBV9
D gene: NA
J gene: TRBJ2-1
CDR3 protein: CASSVQGTSYNEQFF
CDR3 DNA: TGTGCCAGCAGCGTTCAGGGGACGTCCTACAATGAGCAGTTCTTC

clone size: NA
V gene: TRBV18
D gene: NA
J gene: TRBJ1-1
CDR3 protein: CASSGRGTEAFF
CDR3 DNA: TGTGCCAGCTCCGGTAGAGGGACTGAAGCTTTCTTT

clone size: NA
V gene: TRBV6-2/TRBV6-3
D gene: NA
J gene: TRBJ1-1
CDR3 protein: CASSYGQGATEAFF
CDR3 DNA: TGTGCCAGCAGTTACGGTCAGGGCGCCACTGAAGCTTTCTTT

clone size: NA
V gene: TRBV5-5
D gene: NA
J gene: TRBJ2-5
CDR3 protein: CASSTRDYQETQYF
CDR3 DNA: TGTGCCAGCAGCACAAGGGACTACCAAGAGACCCAGTACTTC

clone size: NA
V gene: TRBV6-5
D gene: TRBD2
J gene: TRBJ2-7
CDR3 protein: CASSNRGDYEQYF
CDR3 DNA: TGTGCCAGCAGCAACCGGGGGGATTACGAGCAGTACTTC

clone size: NA
V gene: TRBV13
D gene: TRBD1
J gene: TRBJ1-1
CDR3 protein: CASSYRGGSNTEAFF
CDR3 DNA: TGTGCCAGCAGCTACAGGGGGGGGTCAAACACTGAAGCTTTCTTT

clone size: NA
V gene: TRBV20-1
D gene: TRBD1
J gene: TRBJ1-2
CDR3 protein: CSASTGGPAGNYGYTF
CDR3 DNA: TGCAGTGCTAGTACAGGGGGACCCGCCGGTAACTATGGCTACACCTTC

clone size: few
V gene: TRBV21-1
D gene: NA
J gene: TRBJ1-1
CDR3 protein: CASTVDSLTEAFF
CDR3 DNA: TGTGCCAGCACCGTGGACAGCCTAACTGAAGCTTTCTTT

clone size: NA
V gene: TRBV7-9
D gene: TRBD1
J gene: TRBJ2-2
CDR3 protein: CASSLRGQGAGNTGELFF
CDR3 DNA: TGTGCCAGCAGCTTACGGGGACAGGGGGCCGGGAACACCGGGGAGCTGTTTTTT

clone size: NA
V gene: TRBV19
D gene: TRBD1
J gene: TRBJ1-2
CDR3 protein: CASRGQGGGYTF
CDR3 DNA: TGTGCCAGTAGGGGACAGGGAGGCGGCTACACCTTC

clone size: NA
V gene: TRBV4-3
D gene: TRBD1
J gene: TRBJ2-1
CDR3 protein: CASSQTGTDYNEQFF
CDR3 DNA: TGCGCCAGCAGCCAAACCGGGACAGACTACAATGAGCAGTTCTTC

clone size: NA
V gene: TRBV11-2
D gene: NA
J gene: TRBJ1-2
CDR3 protein: CASSLEDRGGYTF
CDR3 DNA: TGTGCCAGCAGCTTAGAAGACCGGGGAGGCTACACCTTC

clone size: NA
V gene: TRBV19
D gene: TRBD1
J gene: TRBJ2-7
CDR3 protein: CASSALGQGNREQYF
CDR3 DNA: TGTGCCAGTAGTGCCTTGGGACAGGGTAACAGGGAGCAGTACTTC

clone size: once
V gene: TRBV5-1
D gene: TRBD2
J gene: TRBJ2-7
CDR3 protein: CASSLQRGDFYEQYF
CDR3 DNA: TGCGCCAGCAGCTTGCAGCGGGGTGATTTCTACGAGCAGTACTTC

clone size: NA
V gene: TRBV5-1
D gene: NA
J gene: TRBJ2-3
CDR3 protein: CASSIPSDTQYF
CDR3 DNA: TGCGCCAGCAGCATCCCCTCAGATACGCAGTATTTT

clone size: few
V gene: TRBV7-8
D gene: TRBD1
J gene: TRBJ2-5
CDR3 protein: CASSQWGTGMGLIGLRGQETQYF
CDR3 DNA: TGTGCCAGCAGCCAGTGGGGGACAGGGATGGGTCTAATTGGTCTTCGGGGCCAAGAGACCCAGTACTTC